Included here is one T cell receptor (beta chain) sequence, with context. Categorization into cohorts depended on clinical history that participants reported. Before they entered the study, exposed participants had met a COVID-19 case within 2 weeks. The sample is drawn from a study of blood T cell repertoires in COVID-19. At the level of the study: The study drew acute and convalescent COVID-19 samples from the United States, Italy and Spain. In each case, the material was cDNA or gDNA derived from T cells, B-cell-depleted T cells, or PBMCs.

Sequenced by immunoSEQ multiplex PCR; TCRdb stores in-frame clones only, minus some. The repertoire includes roughly 200,000 clones, roughly 89% of them detected once, and more than 3% sits in the top ten. Germline V gene lookup returns CDR1 SGHNT and CDR2 YYREEE (reference sequence). V lost 1 base to trimming and J lost 8 bases, with 15 bases between them. The CDR3 contains 15 residues. This chain uses TRBV5-4 with TRBJ1-4; D may be TRBD1 (5 bases). The receptor's source is a woman younger than 45 who had been exposed to COVID-19. Sequenced input: PBMCs or T cells enriched from blood (not recorded which). The CDR3 DNA is TGTGCCAGCAGCTTGAAGGCAGGGAGGGGAGAAAAACTGTTTTTT. Its protein product is CASSLKAGRGEKLFF.